Listed below are T cell receptor beta chains from one sample, sequenced in a study of blood T cell repertoires in COVID-19. Measured with immunoSEQ multiplex PCR; TCRdb has only the in-frame clones, and not every one. The repertoire has roughly 300,000 clones, around 84% of them found once; the top ten carry more than 1.2%. The sample was peripheral blood. The receptors were gathered from a human donor with COVID-19, enrolled during active disease. The donor label of this sample is uncertain. The CDR3 runs from the conserved cysteine through the conserved F or W. A D gene is named only where the DNA matches it firmly. Rows may omit the clone size; those that give it use once, few, many or a size class.

>-|-|TRBV6-4|TRBJ1-2|13
CASSDKEGTGYTF
TGTGCCAGCAGTGACAAGGAGGGAACTGGCTACACCTTC
>-|-|TRBV6-4|TRBJ2-1|13
CASSVTRSSEQFF
TGTGCCAGCAGTGTGACTAGATCCAGCGAGCAGTTCTTC
>TRBD2|-|TRBV11-2|TRBJ2-2|16
CASSPTSGRGPGELFF
TGTGCCAGCAGCCCAACTAGCGGGAGGGGACCCGGGGAGCTGTTTTTT
>-|-|TRBV14|TRBJ1-3|15
CASSHDRYSGNTIYF
TGTGCCAGCAGCCACGACAGGTACTCTGGAAACACCATATATTTT
>-|-|TRBV2|TRBJ2-1|14
CASSWGGDSIEQFF
TGTGCCAGCAGTTGGGGTGGGGACTCCATCGAGCAGTTCTTC
>-|-|TRBV11-2|TRBJ1-6|14
CASSLGLRGSPLHF
TGTGCCAGCAGCTTAGGGCTTCGGGGATCACCCCTCCACTTT
>-|-|TRBV19|TRBJ1-5|15
CASSMGVDSNQPQHF
TGTGCCAGTAGTATGGGAGTCGATAGCAATCAGCCCCAGCATTTT
>-|-|TRBV7-8|TRBJ2-1|19
CASSLRVSSGLSAYNEQFF
TGTGCCAGCAGCTTAAGGGTTAGCAGCGGACTGTCGGCCTACAATGAGCAGTTCTTC
>TRBD2|-|TRBV5-4|TRBJ2-7|15
CASSPTGLGTDEQYF
TGTGCCAGCAGCCCGACTGGACTAGGGACCGACGAGCAGTACTTC
>-|-|TRBV7-8|TRBJ2-3|14
CASSWAGLGDTQYF
TGTGCCAGCAGCTGGGCGGGGCTGGGAGATACGCAGTATTTT
>-|-|TRBV28|TRBJ2-3|18
CASYRARGLAEGTDTQYF
TGTGCCAGCTATAGGGCTAGGGGTTTAGCGGAGGGCACAGATACGCAGTATTTT
>-|-|TRBV2|TRBJ1-1|14
CASSVNSPNTEAFF
TGTGCCAGCAGTGTGAACAGCCCGAACACTGAAGCTTTCTTT
>-|-|TRBV4-1|TRBJ2-3|16
CASSHGRVARTDTQYF
TGCGCCAGCAGCCATGGCAGAGTAGCTAGGACAGATACACAGTATTTT
>TRBD1|-|TRBV2|TRBJ1-4|15
CASSRVTGSREKLFF
TGTGCCAGCAGTCGTGTGACAGGGTCTCGTGAAAAACTGTTTTTT
>TRBD1|-|TRBV11-2|TRBJ1-1|14
CASTLARGRTEAFF
TGTGCCAGCACCCTAGCGAGGGGGCGGACTGAAGCTTTCTTT
>-|-|TRBV7-3|TRBJ2-1|15
CASSHRSSGGNEQFF
TGTGCCAGCAGTCACAGATCCTCTGGGGGGAATGAGCAGTTCTTC
>-|-|TRBV6-4|TRBJ2-1|15
CASSDSRASTNEQFF
TGTGCCAGCAGTGACTCGAGGGCCTCCACCAATGAGCAGTTCTTC
>-|once|TRBV5-5|TRBJ2-1|15
CASSLSDASWEEQFF
TGTGCCAGCAGCCTTTCGGACGCCAGCTGGGAGGAGCAGTTCTTC
>-|-|TRBV3-1/TRBV3-2|TRBJ2-3|14
CASRQETSTDTQYF
TGTGCCAGCAGGCAAGAAACTAGCACAGATACGCAGTATTTT
>-|-|TRBV5-1|TRBJ1-1|13
CASTLSGNTEAFF
TGCGCCAGCACCTTGTCGGGGAACACTGAAGCTTTCTTT
>-|-|TRBV3-1/TRBV3-2|TRBJ2-7|11
CASSLLGEQYF
TGTGCCAGCAGCCTACTTGGCGAGCAGTACTTC
>TRBD2|few|TRBV7-2|TRBJ2-7|13
CATSAGGPFEQYF
TGTGCCACGTCAGCGGGAGGCCCATTTGAGCAGTACTTC
>TRBD2|once|TRBV3-1/TRBV3-2|TRBJ2-1|16
CASGSKTSGSYNEQFF
TGTGCCAGCGGATCGAAAACTAGCGGCTCCTACAATGAGCAGTTCTTC
>-|-|TRBV19|TRBJ2-1|16
CASSTPRRGGYNEQFF
TGTGCCAGTAGTACCCCGAGAAGGGGGGGCTACAATGAGCAGTTCTTC